This TCR beta chain was profiled in a study of T cell changes during pregnancy in multiple sclerosis. The CDR3 has 16 amino acids. The V and J ends lost 0 bases and 7 bases, in that order; junction bases with no gene match: 9. The germline V gene encodes CDR1 SGHRS and CDR2 YFSETQ. This clone was found a few times. Sequencing was performed with immunoSEQ multiplex PCR; in TCRdb, only in-frame clones are kept and a portion is missing. This sample has 56,000 or so clones, with approximately 92% found just once. The chain links TRBV5-1 to TRBJ2-7; 11 nucleotides agree with TRBD1. The sample here was CD4+ T cells from peripheral blood mononuclear cells, taken in the third trimester of pregnancy. The clonotype originates from a female donor with multiple sclerosis, enrolled in a pregnancy study. The CDR3 DNA reads TGCGCCAGCAGCTTGGCCGCCGGGACAGGGGGTCGGGAGCAGTACTTC. It yields the protein CASSLAAGTGGREQYF.